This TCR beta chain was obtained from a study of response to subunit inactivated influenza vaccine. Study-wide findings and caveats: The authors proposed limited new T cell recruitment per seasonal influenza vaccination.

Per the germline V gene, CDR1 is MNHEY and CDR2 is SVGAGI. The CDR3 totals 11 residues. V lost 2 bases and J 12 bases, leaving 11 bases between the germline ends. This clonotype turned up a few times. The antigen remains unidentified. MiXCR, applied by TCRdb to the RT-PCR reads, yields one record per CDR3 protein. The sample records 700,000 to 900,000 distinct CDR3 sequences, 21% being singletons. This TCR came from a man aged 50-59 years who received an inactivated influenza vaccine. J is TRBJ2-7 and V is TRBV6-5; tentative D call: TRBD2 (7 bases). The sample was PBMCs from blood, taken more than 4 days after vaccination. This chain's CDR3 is CASSYRGGVYF. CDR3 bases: TGTGCCAGCAGTTACCGAGGGGGGGTGTACTTC.